The clone carrying this T cell receptor beta chain turned up a few times. Its antigen is not identified. A junction end diverges from the germline sequence, so it may reflect a read error. PCR used 60 Vbeta primers and 13 Jbeta primers. Clones were sequenced by immunoSEQ multiplex PCR, and TCRdb holds only the in-frame ones, with some missing. The sample includes 150,000 to 200,000 clones, about 80% of them seen just once. The data originate from a study of cytomegalovirus exposure and HLA in healthy donors. Findings and caveats of the study: The authors judged a highly shared variant cluster likely a sequencing artifact. HLA restriction was apparent for most CMV-associated TCR beta chains in a later analysis. Later analysis identified several of the most significant clusters that appeared linked to common viral pathogens.

The receptor was derived from a woman aged 25-40 years in good health and CMV-seronegative. Sequences were obtained from PBMCs.

The chain's CDR3 is CASSVGHSGANGLTF. In DNA form, the CDR3 reads TGTGCCAGCAGTGTAGGACACTCTGGGGCCAACGGCCTGACTTTC. This chain links TRBV5-6 with TRBJ2-6; weak D call: TRBD1 (5 bases). Germline-derived CDR1 and CDR2 are SGHDT and YYEEEE. CDR3 length: 15 amino acids.